This T cell receptor beta chain is drawn from a study of T cell repertoires in cytomegalovirus infection (dated by TCRdb to about 2019). For the study in its entirety: Alongside well-studied HLA-B-restricted epitopes, the peptide stimulations were aimed at recently identified HLA-C-restricted CMV epitopes, whose presentation resists viral immunomodulation. Donor HLA type was relevant to the analysis, as public TCR beta signatures indicated carriage of CMV infection together with the matching HLA type. Summary of the overall study and its limitations: The ex vivo response was dominated by HLA-C-restricted CMV-specific TCR beta clonotypes, and the single most frequent clonotype in two of eight donors was supplied by these HLA-C-restricted clonotypes. Cumulative frequency of public TCR beta family members discriminated carriers of CMV infection plus the relevant HLA type in this cohort and an independent 352-donor cohort.

A remark on this clonotype: What antigen it recognizes has not been identified. No quality values exist for individual bases; no much larger clone is one base distant.

Measured from the cysteine to the phenylalanine, the CDR3 is 14 residues long. Left in the record is the CDR3 DNA by itself, 42 bases read in frame from the first base. From the germline V gene, CDR1 is ENHRY and CDR2 is SYGVKD. From V the trimming removes 8 bases and from J it removes 2 bases, while the gene matches leave 8 bases of the junction unaccounted for. Sequenced using an Illumina HiSeq 1500. Clones were called with MiXCR by TCRdb after fastp trimmed the public reads at Q25, and only in-frame beta chains were retained. Duplicate CDR3 protein sequences are folded into a single record with the most common DNA and genes. Counted in this sample were approximately 910,000 distinct CDR3 sequences; around 32% of them appeared once. About 14% of the sample is held by the ten biggest clonotypes. What the treatment or condition label conveys for this sample: in vitro stimulation with specific CMV peptide epitopes to enrich CMV-specific T cells.

The sequenced sample was cultured CD8+ T cells from PBMCs, obtained from culture after CMV antigen stimulation. The sequence links TRBV10-3 to TRBJ2-5, and 7 bases in between align with TRBD1. The TCR was taken from a human donor in good health (CMV status not recorded). Some clones in this sample may be carry-over from other donors' samples. The CDR3 amino acid sequence is: CAIGAEDRQETQYF. The DNA is TGTGCCATCGGGGCCGAGGACAGGCAAGAGACCCAGTACTTC.